This is a list of T cell receptor beta chains from one sample in a study of Ad26.COV2.S vaccination and SARS-CoV-2 variants. The data were produced by immunoSEQ multiplex PCR, yet TCRdb's version contains in-frame clones alone and is incomplete. The sample lists about 680,000 clones; more than 80% were seen once. The material was peripheral blood, obtained in a trial of Ad26.COV2.S vaccine versus placebo. Receptors originate from a person between 18 and 65 years old who received the Ad26.COV2.S COVID-19 vaccine or a placebo. Each CDR3 is given with its conserved first and last residue. Fields, in order: J gene, V gene, D gene, clone size, CDR3 protein, CDR3 DNA. The D gene is left open where the match is weak. Where a row states a size, it is once, few, many or the class of an expanded clone; other rows omit it.

>TRBJ1-2|TRBV25-1|.|once
CASGGEGLYGYTF
TGTGCCAGCGGGGGGGAAGGACTCTATGGCTACACCTTC
>TRBJ1-2|TRBV19|.|once
CASSIVAGYGYTF
TGTGCCAGTAGTATAGTGGCCGGCTATGGCTACACCTTC
>TRBJ1-2|TRBV12-3/TRBV12-4|.|.
CASRPSGAQGYTF
TGTGCCAGCAGACCCTCAGGGGCTCAGGGCTACACCTTC
>TRBJ2-7|TRBV5-1|.|.
CASSLVPTTSYEQYF
TGCGCCAGCAGCTTGGTCCCTACTACCTCCTACGAGCAGTACTTC
>TRBJ2-7|TRBV5-4|TRBD1|.
CASSRRDSYEQYF
TGTGCCAGCAGCCGCCGGGACAGCTACGAGCAGTACTTC
>TRBJ2-5|TRBV18|.|few
CASSPPLTGQETQYF
TGTGCCAGCTCACCACCCCTCACAGGGCAAGAGACCCAGTACTTC
>TRBJ2-3|TRBV10-3|TRBD2|.
CAISESLAGGEDTQYF
TGTGCCATCAGTGAGTCGTTAGCGGGAGGGGAAGATACGCAGTATTTT
>TRBJ1-2|TRBV10-1|.|.
CASSELTYAGYTF
TGCGCCAGCAGTGAGCTCACCTATGCGGGCTACACCTTC
>TRBJ2-1|TRBV7-9|TRBD2|.
CASSSGTSPLNEQFF
TGTGCCAGCAGCTCAGGGACTAGCCCACTCAATGAGCAGTTCTTC
>TRBJ1-1|TRBV29-1|.|once
CSVERGSTEAFF
TGCAGCGTTGAAAGAGGGAGCACTGAAGCTTTCTTT
>TRBJ1-5|TRBV12-5|.|.
CASAPGQYSNQPQHF
TGTGCTAGTGCCCCGGGACAATATAGCAATCAGCCCCAGCATTTT